The clone carrying this TCR beta chain was observed a few times. Its antigen remains unidentified. The data belong to a study of T cells in Graves' hyperthyroidism and ophthalmopathy. Study-level information: Staff took peripheral blood when the initial diagnosis was made, before any treatment began. General study points: Ophthalmopathy cases were set apart from stable hyperthyroidism by a 13 V-J model. Most clonotypes expanded in the thyroid (above 0.001) were also present in blood.

The CDR3 extends over 14 amino acids. The germline V and J ends were trimmed by 8 bases and 2 bases, with 14 bases remaining between them. Germline CDR1 and CDR2: KGHDR and SFDVKD. A Clinical Activity Score of at least 3, a NOSPECS grade of at least 4 and a duration under 3 months were recorded in the ophthalmopathy patients. The investigators amplified TCR beta CDR3 regions from RNA transcripts. Using the HTBI primer set, a first-round RT-PCR was run on the TCR CDR3. TCRdb fed the multiplex PCR reads into MiXCR, producing one record per CDR3 protein. The sample yields a few hundred thousand distinct CDR3 sequences, about a sixth seen once.

This receptor was taken from a woman in her sixties with Graves' ophthalmopathy. The sequencing input was blood. The chain is built from TRBV24-1 and TRBJ2-5; possible D gene TRBD1, 6 bases. The CDR3 bases are TGTGCCACCACCCAAAGGACAGCTCAAGAGACCCAGTACTTC. Protein: CATTQRTAQETQYF.